Given below is one T cell receptor (beta chain) in context. Measured with immunoSEQ multiplex PCR; TCRdb has only the in-frame clones, and not every one. The sample consists of roughly 80,000 clones, approximately 92% of them appearing once. Germline lookup yields CDR1 SGHRS and CDR2 YFSETQ. The CDR3 runs 16 residues. V dropped 4 bases and J dropped 2 bases, with 18 bases sitting between them. The data were obtained in a study of OX40 agonist ivuxolimab in advanced cancers. The sequence was obtained from an adult with an advanced solid tumor such as melanoma, head and neck, liver or kidney cancer. This sequence joins TRBV5-1 and TRBJ1-2; possible D gene TRBD1, 6 bases. Material: CD4+ or CD8+ T cells sorted from blood, obtained in a trial of the OX40 agonist ivuxolimab. CDR3 amino acids: CASSVLPTGGNYGYTF. DNA of the CDR3: TGCGCCAGCAGCGTCCTCCCCACCGGGGGCAACTATGGCTACACCTTC.